The T cell receptor (beta chain) under discussion was sequenced for a study of T cell responses to AZD1222 COVID-19 vaccine. TCRdb's copy holds only in-frame clones and misses some; the assay was immunoSEQ multiplex PCR. The sample shows 55,000 to 65,000 clones, nearly 90% of them seen only once. Pooled together were second doses at about 4 or about 12 weeks. Germline lookup yields CDR1 MRHNA and CDR2 SNTAGT. The CDR3 runs 13 residues. Trimming removed 0 bases at V and 7 bases at J, with 7 bases between. General study findings and limits: Among spike-specific TCRs, nearly half reportedly target unmutated variant regions. Spike-specific TCR breadth and depth were elevated following two AZD1222 doses. Females outnumbered males among donors, who were mostly white British; clonal diversity was possibly underestimated.

About this clone: Its antigen is still unknown.

The specimen comprised peripheral blood, sampled 28 days after the second AZD1222 dose. The receptor comes from an adult who received the AZD1222 COVID-19 vaccine. V is TRBV6-4 and J is TRBJ1-5; weak D call: TRBD1 (5 bases). This chain's CDR3 is CASSDSWGQPQHF. As DNA, the CDR3 is TGTGCCAGCAGTGACTCATGGGGGCAGCCCCAGCATTTT.